This T cell receptor (beta chain) was observed in a study of PD-1 blockade in classical Hodgkin lymphoma. Whole-study findings and limits: Baseline TCR diversity was reportedly lower in newly diagnosed patients than healthy donors. Repertoires differed for reasons still undefined, possibly disease activity or prior therapy.

Worth noting for this clone: Antigen specificity is unknown.

The time point denotes: newly diagnosed, previously untreated cHL patient sample. Negative selection with magnetic separation was used to purify CD4+ T cells from thawed PBMCs. The method was immunoSEQ multiplex PCR; TCRdb's version includes in-frame clones alone and lacks a portion of them. Here the sample spans 20,000 to 30,000 clones, about 90% being singletons. V gave up 5 bases and J gave up 6 bases, with 6 bases separating them. CDR3 length: 11 residues. In germline, CDR1 is LNHDA, CDR2 SQIVND (reference sequence). The receptor comes from a human donor with classical Hodgkin lymphoma. The V call is TRBV19, the J call TRBJ2-3, with D unresolved. The sample was CD4+ T cells from blood. CDR3 DNA: TGTGCCAGTAGTCGGTGGGATACGCAGTATTTT. Translated: CASSRWDTQYF. Combining the CDR3 with reference TRBV19 and TRBJ2-3 gives the whole variable domain DGGITQSPKYLFRKEGQNVTLSCEQNLNHDAMYWYRQDPGQGLRLIYYSQIVNDFQKGDIAEGYSVSREKKESFPLTVTSAQKNPTAFYLCASSRWDTQYFGPGTRLTVL.